This TCR beta chain was captured in a study of glioma-infiltrating T cells (dated by TCRdb to 2016 to 2018). As for the study more broadly: Glioma tissue, non-neoplastic brain tissue and matched peripheral blood mononuclear cells were used as sources from which TCR alpha- and beta-chain repertoires were sequenced. Each tissue-infiltrating repertoire was compared with the same patient's peripheral blood repertoire to measure divergence between tissue and blood T-cell populations. The paired cohort was made up of three low-grade glioma patients, several primary glioblastoma patients and three non-glioma patients who contributed non-neoplastic brain tissue. The research as a whole found: The group comparisons were based on small numbers of patients: three non-neoplastic, three low-grade glioma and roughly eight glioblastoma patients. Only a very small number of CDR3 sequences turned up in both tissue and blood, a result put down to high CDR3 diversity combined with limited sampling. In non-neoplastic patients, VJ-independent divergence between tissue and blood fell below expectation, whereas in all gliomas, and especially in low-grade gliomas, the divergence rose above expectation.

The CDR3 runs 14 residues from the cysteine to the phenylalanine. The read is trimmed to its CDR3 DNA, 42 bases read in frame from base 1. Relative to germline, V is missing 10 bases and J is missing 7 bases, with 14 bases of the junction outside any gene match. The germline V gene sets CDR1 to ENHRY and CDR2 to SYGVKD. This clonotype has at least ten counts. The antigen it binds to is not known. No much larger clone is present one base from it, and per-base qualities are unavailable. TCR alpha and beta CDR3 regions were amplified with the iRepertoire nested amplicon-rescue multiplex PCR (arm-PCR) platform from RNA. One-step reverse transcription and amplification used about 90-400 ng of tissue mRNA or PBMC total RNA as input. Following bead purification, Illumina adapters were added through a secondary multiplex PCR, and the libraries were then gel-purified between 200 and 400 bp. Demultiplexing relied on internal 6-nucleotide barcodes carried by the libraries. Sequencing of the libraries was done on an Illumina MiSeq using 2x220 or 2x250 nucleotide paired-end reads. The study's processing was this. FLASH 1.2.11 was used to merge paired reads, and BWA-MEM then aligned the reads to the GRCh37 human genome before TRA and TRB reads were extracted. For V and J assignment, an IMGT-derived reference of cassette sequences and CDR3 motifs that included pseudogenes was used. Reads were translated in three frames, and productive CDR3s were defined as those with a C...FGXG motif and no stop codons. A clonotype was defined as a unique combination of a V-J cassette pair and a CDR3 amino acid sequence. Hamming distance filtering was applied to reads, with thresholds set by the sequence error rate of each sample in mapped regions. TCRdb cleaned the public reads at Q25 with fastp, built clones with MiXCR and kept in-frame beta chains. CDR3 protein sequences are deduplicated, and each keeps its most common genes and DNA. The V and J calls and clone size are TCRdb's, not the authors'. Within this sample are roughly 200,000 distinct CDR3 sequences, with around 42% of them counted one time only. The ten largest clones add up to over 4% of the sample.

The specimen was glioma tissue, nonneoplastic brain tissue, or PBMCs (not recorded which). The TCR sequence derives from a human donor with low-grade glioma or glioblastoma, undergoing nonglioma brain surgery, or in good health (not recorded which). The sequence links TRBV10-3 to TRBJ2-7, with 9 junctional bases fitting TRBD1. In nucleotide form, the sequence is TGTGCCACACGTAAGACAGGGGGTGAAGGTGAGCAGTACTTC. It is translated as CATRKTGGEGEQYF.